These T cell receptor beta chains were read from a single sample in a study of T cell changes during pregnancy in multiple sclerosis. The table came from immunoSEQ multiplex PCR; TCRdb's copy has only in-frame clones and leaves some out. The sample records about 64,000 clones, roughly 92% being singletons. The source was peripheral blood, collected in the second trimester of pregnancy. The receptors were gathered from a female donor with multiple sclerosis, enrolled in a pregnancy study. Both conserved end residues are part of each CDR3. A D gene is named only where the DNA matches it firmly. For some rows the clone size is stated as once, few or many, or as a class when expanded; others skip it.

V,D,size,J,CDR3,DNA
TRBV28,NA,NA,TRBJ1-3,CASSLAAGGTGNTIYF,TGTGCCAGCAGTTTAGCCGCGGGGGGTACGGGAAACACCATATATTTT
TRBV18,NA,once,TRBJ2-7,CASSPIPAYEQYF,TGTGCCAGCTCACCAATCCCAGCCTACGAGCAGTACTTC
TRBV5-1,NA,NA,TRBJ2-7,CASSSGSSTYEQYF,TGCGCCAGCAGCTCCGGGTCGTCTACCTACGAGCAGTACTTC
TRBV27,NA,few,TRBJ2-7,CASSYARREQYF,TGTGCCAGCAGTTACGCCCGCCGGGAGCAGTACTTC
TRBV11-2,NA,NA,TRBJ1-3,CASSLGGGPGNTIYF,TGTGCCAGCAGCTTAGGGGGGGGCCCAGGAAACACCATATATTTT
TRBV6-5,NA,NA,TRBJ2-6,CASRTGSTGANVLTF,TGTGCCAGCCGAACCGGGTCAACTGGGGCCAACGTCCTGACTTTC
TRBV9,TRBD1,NA,TRBJ1-2,CASSANQGVSGYTF,TGTGCCAGCAGCGCTAACCAGGGGGTTAGTGGCTACACCTTC
TRBV27,NA,NA,TRBJ1-1,CASLSGGTEAFF,TGTGCCAGCCTTTCCGGAGGGACTGAAGCTTTCTTT
TRBV7-2,TRBD2,NA,TRBJ2-1,CASSLGPSGVYNEQFF,TGTGCCAGCAGCTTAGGCCCTAGCGGGGTATACAATGAGCAGTTCTTC
TRBV7-3,NA,once,TRBJ2-2,CASSTYNTGELFF,TGTGCCAGCAGCACCTATAACACCGGGGAGCTGTTTTTT
TRBV19,NA,NA,TRBJ1-4,CASRAGVSFNEKLFF,TGTGCCAGTAGGGCAGGGGTCTCGTTTAATGAAAAACTGTTTTTT
TRBV5-1,NA,NA,TRBJ1-1,CASSLRQIQNTEAFF,TGCGCCAGCTCCCTTAGACAGATCCAGAACACTGAAGCTTTCTTT
TRBV11-2,TRBD2,NA,TRBJ2-7,CASSLASGHSYEQYF,TGTGCCAGCAGCTTAGCTAGCGGGCACTCCTACGAGCAGTACTTC
TRBV10-1,TRBD1,NA,TRBJ1-1,CASARQGDTEAFF,TGCGCCAGCGCTAGACAGGGGGACACTGAAGCTTTCTTT
TRBV12-5,TRBD2,NA,TRBJ2-1,CASAAGGSYNEQFF,TGTGCTAGTGCCGCGGGAGGTTCGTACAATGAGCAGTTCTTC
TRBV5-1,NA,NA,TRBJ2-5,CASSEQETQYF,TGCGCCAGCAGCGAGCAAGAGACCCAGTACTTC
TRBV11-2,NA,NA,TRBJ1-1,CASSLAGDTEAFF,TGTGCCAGCAGCTTGGCAGGTGACACTGAAGCTTTCTTT
TRBV19,TRBD1,NA,TRBJ1-1,CASSAGDRGSGTEAFF,TGTGCCAGTAGTGCTGGGGACAGGGGTTCAGGCACTGAAGCTTTCTTT
TRBV6-6,TRBD1,once,TRBJ2-2,CASSYGTGGGELFF,TGTGCCAGCAGTTACGGGACAGGGGGCGGGGAGCTGTTTTTT
TRBV10-2,TRBD2,NA,TRBJ2-1,CASSAWGGEQFF,TGCGCCAGCAGTGCGTGGGGGGGTGAGCAGTTCTTC
TRBV7-2,NA,NA,TRBJ1-1,CASTLGQNTEAFF,TGTGCCAGCACCCTGGGACAGAACACTGAAGCTTTCTTT
TRBV27,NA,once,TRBJ2-7,CASSLIQSSYEQYF,TGTGCCAGCAGTTTAATACAGAGTAGCTACGAGCAGTACTTC
TRBV9,TRBD1,NA,TRBJ2-3,CASSQDRPDTQYF,TGTGCCAGCAGCCAGGACAGGCCAGATACGCAGTATTTT
TRBV18,NA,NA,TRBJ2-2,CASSRPIRSNTGELFF,TGTGCCAGCTCACGACCAATTAGATCGAACACCGGGGAGCTGTTTTTT
TRBV5-4,TRBD1,NA,TRBJ2-2,CASSLVGQGVTTGELFF,TGTGCCAGCAGCTTGGTGGGACAGGGGGTTACAACCGGGGAGCTGTTTTTT
TRBV27,NA,NA,TRBJ2-7,CASSLSSGVGGYEQYF,TGTGCCAGCAGTTTATCTTCGGGAGTGGGGGGATACGAGCAGTACTTC
TRBV7-6,NA,NA,TRBJ2-1,CASSLMEGWGLNEQFF,TGTGCCAGCAGCCTAATGGAAGGTTGGGGACTTAATGAGCAGTTCTTC
TRBV28,NA,NA,TRBJ1-5,CASIKPGHPNQPQHF,TGTGCCAGTATTAAACCCGGACATCCCAATCAGCCCCAGCATTTT
TRBV29-1,TRBD2,NA,TRBJ2-1,CSVGGVRLAGFRQFF,TGCAGCGTTGGGGGTGTGAGACTAGCGGGATTTCGGCAGTTCTTC
TRBV28,NA,NA,TRBJ2-5,CASTQALLQETQYF,TGTGCCAGCACCCAGGCCCTTCTCCAAGAGACCCAGTACTTC
TRBV28,NA,NA,TRBJ2-4,CASSQARGKNIQYF,TGTGCCAGCAGTCAGGCCAGGGGCAAAAACATTCAGTACTTC
TRBV7-2,TRBD2,NA,TRBJ2-7,CASIWTSGSYEQYF,TGTGCCAGCATCTGGACTAGCGGGAGTTACGAGCAGTACTTC
TRBV19,NA,NA,TRBJ1-4,CASSVQTATNEKLFF,TGTGCCAGTAGTGTACAGACCGCAACTAATGAAAAACTGTTTTTT